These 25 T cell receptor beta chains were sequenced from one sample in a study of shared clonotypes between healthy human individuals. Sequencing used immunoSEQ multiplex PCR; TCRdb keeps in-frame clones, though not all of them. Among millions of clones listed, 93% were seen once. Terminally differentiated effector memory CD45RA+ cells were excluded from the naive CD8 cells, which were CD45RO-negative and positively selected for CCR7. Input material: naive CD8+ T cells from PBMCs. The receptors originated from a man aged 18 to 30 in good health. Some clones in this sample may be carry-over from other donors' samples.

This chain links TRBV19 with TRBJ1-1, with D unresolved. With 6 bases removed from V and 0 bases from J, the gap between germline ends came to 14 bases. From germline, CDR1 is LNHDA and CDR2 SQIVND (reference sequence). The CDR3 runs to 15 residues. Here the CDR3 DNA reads TGTGCCAGTAGGCGCCTCGGGTACCTGAACACTGAAGCTTTCTTT. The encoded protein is CASRRLGYLNTEAFF. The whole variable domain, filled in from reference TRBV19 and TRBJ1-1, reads DGGITQSPKYLFRKEGQNVTLSCEQNLNHDAMYWYRQDPGQGLRLIYYSQIVNDFQKGDIAEGYSVSREKKESFPLTVTSAQKNPTAFYLCASRRLGYLNTEAFFGQGTRLTVV.

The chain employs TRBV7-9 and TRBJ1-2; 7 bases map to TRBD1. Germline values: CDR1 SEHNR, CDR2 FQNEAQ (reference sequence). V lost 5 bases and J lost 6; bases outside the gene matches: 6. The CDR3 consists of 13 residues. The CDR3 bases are TGTGCCAGCAGCACCTGGACAGGCGATGGCTACACCTTC. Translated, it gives CASSTWTGDGYTF.

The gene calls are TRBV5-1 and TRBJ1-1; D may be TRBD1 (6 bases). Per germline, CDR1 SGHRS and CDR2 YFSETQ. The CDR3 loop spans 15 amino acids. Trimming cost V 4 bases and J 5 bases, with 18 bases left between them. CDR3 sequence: CASSHRDGVGTEAFF. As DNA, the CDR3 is TGCGCCAGCAGCCACAGGGACGGGGTTGGGACTGAAGCTTTCTTT.

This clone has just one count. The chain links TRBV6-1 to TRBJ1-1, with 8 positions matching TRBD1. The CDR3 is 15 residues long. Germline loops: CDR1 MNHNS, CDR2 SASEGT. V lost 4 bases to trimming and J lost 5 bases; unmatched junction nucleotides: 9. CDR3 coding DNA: TGTGCCAGCAGTGCAACAGGGGGTAGGTTTACTGAAGCTTTCTTT. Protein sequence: CASSATGGRFTEAFF.

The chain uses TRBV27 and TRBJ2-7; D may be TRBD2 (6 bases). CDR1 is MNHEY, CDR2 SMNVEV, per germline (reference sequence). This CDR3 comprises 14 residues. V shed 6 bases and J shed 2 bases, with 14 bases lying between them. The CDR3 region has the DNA TGTGCCAGCAGCCAAGCGGGTGGTCCCTACGAGCAGTACTTC. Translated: CASSQAGGPYEQYF.

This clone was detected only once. The CDR3 bases are TGTGCCAGCAGCCAAAAGATGGGACGGAACGAAGCTTTCTTT. Protein sequence: CASSQKMGRNEAFF. This rearrangement joins TRBV14 to TRBJ1-1; a weak D match, TRBD1 (5 bases). The CDR3 is 14 residues long. Germline values: CDR1 SGHDN, CDR2 FVKESK. Between the trimmed V and J ends, which lost 2 bases and 8 bases, there was a span of 15 bases.

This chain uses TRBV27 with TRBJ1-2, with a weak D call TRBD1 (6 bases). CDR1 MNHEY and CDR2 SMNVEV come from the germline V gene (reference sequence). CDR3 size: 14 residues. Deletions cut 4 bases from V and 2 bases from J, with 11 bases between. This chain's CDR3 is CASSSQGQNYGYTF. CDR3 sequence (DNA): TGTGCCAGCAGTTCCCAAGGACAGAACTATGGCTACACCTTC.

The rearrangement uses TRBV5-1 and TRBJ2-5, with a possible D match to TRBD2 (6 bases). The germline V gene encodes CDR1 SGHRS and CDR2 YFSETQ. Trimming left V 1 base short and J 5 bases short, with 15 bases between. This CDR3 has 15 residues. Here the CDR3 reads CASSLNFGGRETQYF. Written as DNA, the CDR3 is TGCGCCAGCAGCTTGAATTTTGGAGGGAGGGAGACCCAGTACTTC.

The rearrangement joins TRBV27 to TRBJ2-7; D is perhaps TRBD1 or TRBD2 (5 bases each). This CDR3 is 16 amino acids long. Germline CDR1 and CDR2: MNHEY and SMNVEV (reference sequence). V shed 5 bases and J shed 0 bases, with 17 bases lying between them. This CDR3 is CASSPSWGRASYEQYF. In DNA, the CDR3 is TGTGCCAGCAGTCCTAGCTGGGGGAGAGCCTCCTACGAGCAGTACTTC.

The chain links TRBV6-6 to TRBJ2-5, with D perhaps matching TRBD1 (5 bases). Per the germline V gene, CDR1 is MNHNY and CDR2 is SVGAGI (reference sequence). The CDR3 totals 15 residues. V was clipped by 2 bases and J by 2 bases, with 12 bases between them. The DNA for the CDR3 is TGTGCCAGCAGTTACGCACCCCAGGGACAAGAGACCCAGTACTTC. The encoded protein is CASSYAPQGQETQYF.

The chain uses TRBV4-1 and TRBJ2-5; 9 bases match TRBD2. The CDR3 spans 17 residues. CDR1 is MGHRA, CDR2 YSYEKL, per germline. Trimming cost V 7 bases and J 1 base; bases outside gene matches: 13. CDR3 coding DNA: TGCGCCAGCACCCGACTAGCGGAGCCAATACCCCAAGAGACCCAGTACTTC. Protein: CASTRLAEPIPQETQYF.

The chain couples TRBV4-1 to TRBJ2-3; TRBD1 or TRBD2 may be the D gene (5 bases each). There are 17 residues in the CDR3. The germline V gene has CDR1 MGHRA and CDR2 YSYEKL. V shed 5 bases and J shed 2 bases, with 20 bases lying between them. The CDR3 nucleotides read TGCGCCAGCAGCGAGGGGTCAAGCATCCCAAACACAGATACGCAGTATTTT. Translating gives CASSEGSSIPNTDTQYF.

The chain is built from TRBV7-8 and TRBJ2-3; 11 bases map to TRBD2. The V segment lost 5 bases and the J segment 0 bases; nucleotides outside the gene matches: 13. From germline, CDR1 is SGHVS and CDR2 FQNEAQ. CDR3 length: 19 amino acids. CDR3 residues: CASSLETSGKYPSTDTQYF. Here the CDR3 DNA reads TGTGCCAGCAGCCTAGAGACTAGCGGGAAATACCCTAGCACAGATACGCAGTATTTT.

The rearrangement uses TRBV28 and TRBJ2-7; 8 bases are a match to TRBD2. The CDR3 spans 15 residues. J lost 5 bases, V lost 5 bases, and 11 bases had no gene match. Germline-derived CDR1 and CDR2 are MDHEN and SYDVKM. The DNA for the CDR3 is TGTGCCAGCAGTGCCAGCGGGAGCCCCAAGGACGAGCAGTACTTC. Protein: CASSASGSPKDEQYF.

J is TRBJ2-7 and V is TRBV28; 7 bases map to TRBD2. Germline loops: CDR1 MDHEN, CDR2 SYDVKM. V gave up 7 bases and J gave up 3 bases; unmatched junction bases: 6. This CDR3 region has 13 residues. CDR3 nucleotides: TGTGCCAGCATGGGGGGGGTAAACTACGAGCAGTACTTC. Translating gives CASMGGVNYEQYF.

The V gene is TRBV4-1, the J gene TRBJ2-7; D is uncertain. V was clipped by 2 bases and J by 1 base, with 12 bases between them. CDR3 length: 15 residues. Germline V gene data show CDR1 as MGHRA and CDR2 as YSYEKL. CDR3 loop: CASSQRGGGSYEQYF. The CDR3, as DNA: TGCGCCAGCAGCCAAAGAGGTGGTGGATCCTACGAGCAGTACTTC.

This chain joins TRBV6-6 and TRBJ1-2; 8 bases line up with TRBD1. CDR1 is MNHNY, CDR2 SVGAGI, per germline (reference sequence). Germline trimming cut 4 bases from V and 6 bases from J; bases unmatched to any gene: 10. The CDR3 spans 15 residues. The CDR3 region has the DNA TGTGCCAGCAGTTCGAGGACAGGGCGATCCGATGGCTACACCTTC. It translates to CASSSRTGRSDGYTF.

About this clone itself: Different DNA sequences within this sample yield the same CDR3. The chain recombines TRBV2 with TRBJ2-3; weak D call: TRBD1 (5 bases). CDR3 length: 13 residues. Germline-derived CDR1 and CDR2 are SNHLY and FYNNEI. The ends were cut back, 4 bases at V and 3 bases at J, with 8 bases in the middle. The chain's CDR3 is CASSGSGTDTQYF. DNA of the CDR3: TGTGCCAGCAGTGGATCAGGGACAGATACGCAGTATTTT.

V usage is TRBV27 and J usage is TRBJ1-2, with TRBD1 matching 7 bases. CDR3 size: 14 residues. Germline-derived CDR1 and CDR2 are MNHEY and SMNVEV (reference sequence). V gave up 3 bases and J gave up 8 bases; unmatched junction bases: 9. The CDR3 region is CASSFRGLDGGYTF. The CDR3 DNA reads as TGTGCCAGCAGTTTTAGGGGGCTCGATGGCGGCTACACCTTC.

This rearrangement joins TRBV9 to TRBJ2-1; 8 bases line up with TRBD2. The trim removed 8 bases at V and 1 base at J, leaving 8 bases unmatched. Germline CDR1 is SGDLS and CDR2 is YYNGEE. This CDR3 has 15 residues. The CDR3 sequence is CASTEAGESYNEQFF. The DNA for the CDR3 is TGTGCCAGTACGGAAGCGGGAGAGTCCTACAATGAGCAGTTCTTC.

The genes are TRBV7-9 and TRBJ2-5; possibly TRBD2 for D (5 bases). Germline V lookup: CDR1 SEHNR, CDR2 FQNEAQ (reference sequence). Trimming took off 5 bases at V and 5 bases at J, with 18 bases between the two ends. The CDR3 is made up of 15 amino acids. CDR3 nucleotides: TGTGCCAGCAGCAACCCGAGAGGGTCCGAGGAGACCCAGTACTTC. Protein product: CASSNPRGSEETQYF.

The CDR3 DNA is TGTGCCAGCAGCCCCGCCGGGACAGGGGTCGAGCAGTACTTC. This codes for CASSPAGTGVEQYF. The rearrangement uses TRBV6-6 and TRBJ2-7; TRBD1 matches at 10 bases. This CDR3 spans 14 amino acids. The trim removed 6 bases at V and 6 bases at J, leaving 8 bases unmatched. From germline, CDR1 is MNHNY and CDR2 SVGAGI (reference sequence).

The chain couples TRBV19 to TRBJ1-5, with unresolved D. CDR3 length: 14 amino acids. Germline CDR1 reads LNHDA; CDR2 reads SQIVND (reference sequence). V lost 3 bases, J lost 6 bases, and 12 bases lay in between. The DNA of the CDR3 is TGTGCCAGTAGTATCGGACCTCGGACTCAGCCCCAGCATTTT. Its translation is CASSIGPRTQPQHF.

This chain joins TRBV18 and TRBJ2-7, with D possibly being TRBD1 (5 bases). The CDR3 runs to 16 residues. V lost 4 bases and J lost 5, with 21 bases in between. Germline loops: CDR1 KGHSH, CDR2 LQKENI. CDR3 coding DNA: TGTGCCAGCTCACTGGGGCCTAACCAAGCCAACAACGAGCAGTACTTC. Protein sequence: CASSLGPNQANNEQYF.

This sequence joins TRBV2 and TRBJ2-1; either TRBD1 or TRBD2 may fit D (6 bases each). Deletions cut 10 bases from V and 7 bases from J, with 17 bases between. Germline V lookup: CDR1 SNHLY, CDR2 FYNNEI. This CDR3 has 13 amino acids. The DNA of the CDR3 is TGTGCCAAAACGGGGGACAATCCGAATGAGCAGTTCTTC. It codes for CAKTGDNPNEQFF. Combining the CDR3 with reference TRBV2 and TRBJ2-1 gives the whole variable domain EPEVTQTPSHQVTQMGQEVILRCVPISNHLYFYWYRQILGQKVEFLVSFYNNEISEKSEIFDDQFSVERPDGSNFTLKIRSTKLEDSAMYFCAKTGDNPNEQFFGPGTRLTVL.